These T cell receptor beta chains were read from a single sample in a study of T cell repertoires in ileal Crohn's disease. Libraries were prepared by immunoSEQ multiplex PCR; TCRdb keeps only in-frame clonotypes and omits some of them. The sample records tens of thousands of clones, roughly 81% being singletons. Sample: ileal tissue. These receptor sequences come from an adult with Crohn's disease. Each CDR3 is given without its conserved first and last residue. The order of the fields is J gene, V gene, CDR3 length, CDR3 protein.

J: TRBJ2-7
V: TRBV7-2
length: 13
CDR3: ASSLGAGGQYEQY

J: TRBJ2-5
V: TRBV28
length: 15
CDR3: ASISMGGGIYQETQY

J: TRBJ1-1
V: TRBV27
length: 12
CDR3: ASSLTGVGTEAF

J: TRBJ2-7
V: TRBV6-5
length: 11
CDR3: ASLGQTTYEQY

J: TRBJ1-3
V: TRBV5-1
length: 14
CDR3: ASSQPPGGSGNTIY

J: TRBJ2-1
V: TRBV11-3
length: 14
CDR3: ASSLDGGHSYNEQF

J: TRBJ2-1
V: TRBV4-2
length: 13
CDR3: ASSQTWRGGNEQF

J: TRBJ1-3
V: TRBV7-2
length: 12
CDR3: ASSFGQGRDTIY

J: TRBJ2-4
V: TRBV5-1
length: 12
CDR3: ASSPGTEKNIQY

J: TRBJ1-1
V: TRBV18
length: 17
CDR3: ASSPSLDGTGMWYTEAF

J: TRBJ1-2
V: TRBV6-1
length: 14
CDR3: ASSEHGTGGTDGYT

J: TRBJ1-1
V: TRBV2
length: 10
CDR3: ASSEGHTEAF

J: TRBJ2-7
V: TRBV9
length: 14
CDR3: ASSTDPGQGSYEQY

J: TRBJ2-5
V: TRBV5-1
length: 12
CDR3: ASRRELLQETQY

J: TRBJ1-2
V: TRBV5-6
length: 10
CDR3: ASSSLGYGYT

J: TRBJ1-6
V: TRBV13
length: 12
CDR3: ASSGGRGDSPLH

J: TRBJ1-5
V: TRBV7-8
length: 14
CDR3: ASSPSLGGGNQPQH

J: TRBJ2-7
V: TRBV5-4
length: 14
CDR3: ASSIGGQAYSYEQY

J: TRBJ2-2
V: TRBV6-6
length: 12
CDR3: ASSYLPDTGELF

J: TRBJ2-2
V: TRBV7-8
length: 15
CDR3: ASSSITVRGGTGELF

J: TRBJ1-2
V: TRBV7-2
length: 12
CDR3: ASSLDTAAIGYT

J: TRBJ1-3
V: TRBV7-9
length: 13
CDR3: ASSPAGTAGNTIY